The clone carrying this T cell receptor (beta chain) occurred a few times. This CDR3 has 14 amino acids. Trimming removed 0 bases at V and 6 bases at J, with 8 bases between. Germline V lookup: CDR1 ENHRY, CDR2 SYGVKD. The sample is drawn from a study of human T cells and chemical hapten exposure. For the study at large: Skin of the upper inner arm, about 2 cm by about 2 cm, received 2% DPC for sensitization.

Stated time point: patch test 2, 6 weeks after DPC sensitization. Treatment given: therapeutic diphenylcyclopropenone sensitization with weekly scalp DPC. MiXCR, applied by TCRdb to the RACE reads, yields one record per CDR3 protein. Of about 400,000 distinct CDR3 sequences listed, about 6% were seen once; the top ten hold approximately 5.4%. This TCR was sampled from a young woman with alopecia areata. Some clones in this sample may be carry-over from other donors' samples. The chain has TRBV10-3 and TRBJ2-2; a possible D gene is TRBD2 (5 bases). This sample comprised whole blood, obtained in connection with sensitization to the hapten diphenylcyclopropenone (DPC). The CDR3 coding sequence is TGTGCCATCAGTGAGTCAACGGGGTCCGGGGAGCTGTTTTTT. This codes for CAISESTGSGELFF.